The 27 T cell receptor beta chains below all came from one sample that was sequenced in a study of blood T cell repertoires in COVID-19. Sequencing used immunoSEQ multiplex PCR; TCRdb keeps in-frame clones, though not all of them. The sample carries tens of thousands of clones, 90% recorded once. The sample was peripheral blood. The receptors come from a man older than 75 with acute or convalescent COVID-19.

Here the CDR3 reads CASGGAGNQPQHF. The CDR3, as DNA: TGTGCCAGCGGGGGGGCGGGCAATCAGCCCCAGCATTTT. This chain links TRBV3-1 (or the pseudogene TRBV3-2) with TRBJ1-5; possible D gene TRBD1, 6 bases. The CDR3 spans 13 residues. The germline V and J ends were trimmed by 8 bases and 2 bases, with 10 bases remaining between them. Germline CDR1 LGHDT, CDR2 YNNKEL (reference sequence).

The CDR3: CATGQGIYEQYF. Here the CDR3 DNA reads TGTGCCACCGGACAGGGTATCTACGAGCAGTACTTC. The chain carries TRBV14 and TRBJ2-7, with 8 positions matching TRBD1. J was trimmed by 3 bases and V by 10 bases; bases with no gene match: 5. Germline V gene sequence: CDR1 SGHDN, CDR2 FVKESK. The CDR3 is made up of 12 amino acids.

V and J are TRBV30 and TRBJ1-1, with 8 bases that match TRBD1. The CDR3 is 16 residues long. Losses at the gene ends were 4 bases for V and 5 bases for J; bases not matched to a gene: 15. Looked up from germline, CDR1 is GTSNPN and CDR2 is SVGIG (reference sequence). This chain's CDR3 is CAWTGQGAKLATEAFF. CDR3 DNA sequence: TGTGCCTGGACGGGGCAGGGGGCGAAGCTAGCTACTGAAGCTTTCTTT.

This clone was detected once. The J gene is TRBJ1-6, the V gene TRBV3-1 (or the pseudogene TRBV3-2); D not certain. Trimming left V 5 bases short and J 6 bases short, with 11 bases between. CDR1 LGHDT and CDR2 YNNKEL come from the germline V gene (reference sequence). This CDR3 is built from 14 residues. The CDR3 DNA follows: TGTGCCAGCAGCTTCTGGGAGAGTAATTCACCCCTCCACTTT. It specifies CASSFWESNSPLHF.

This clone was found once. This chain links TRBV29-1 with TRBJ2-5; maybe TRBD2 (6 bases). V lost 6 bases, J lost 5 bases, and 13 bases lay in between. This CDR3 contains 12 residues. The V gene's germline CDR1 is SQVTM and CDR2 ANQGSEA. The CDR3 coding sequence is TGCAGCGTGGAGACGGCGGGGGAGACCCAGTACTTC. Its translation is CSVETAGETQYF.

The rearrangement joins TRBV5-6 to TRBJ2-3; D perhaps matches TRBD2 (5 bases). The CDR3 extends over 15 amino acids. Germline CDR1 is SGHDT and CDR2 is YYEEEE. The ends were cut back, 4 bases at V and 1 base at J, with 13 bases in the middle. CDR3 in amino acids: CASSPRGLGTDTQYF. The CDR3 DNA is TGTGCCAGCAGCCCCCGGGGATTAGGCACAGATACGCAGTATTTT.

The chain uses TRBV7-3 and TRBJ2-2; weak D call: TRBD2 (6 bases). CDR1 SGHTA and CDR2 FQGTGA come from the germline V gene. Trimming pared 3 bases from V and 0 bases from J, leaving 14 bases between. The length of the CDR3 is 17 residues. CDR3 in DNA: TGTGCCAGCAGCTTTAGCGGTCCAACTTCGAACACCGGGGAGCTGTTTTTT. Translation: CASSFSGPTSNTGELFF.

The chain employs TRBV11-1 and TRBJ2-3; 7 nucleotides align to TRBD2. Germline CDR1 reads SGHAT; CDR2 reads FQDESV (reference sequence). CDR3 length equals 16 residues. The V segment lost 1 base and the J segment 3 bases; nucleotides outside the gene matches: 7. The CDR3 reads CASSLDGAGNTDTQYF. As DNA, the CDR3 is TGTGCCAGCAGCTTAGACGGAGCGGGGAATACAGATACGCAGTATTTT. The whole variable domain, filled in from reference TRBV11-1 and TRBJ2-3, reads EAEVAQSPRYKITEKSQAVAFWCDPISGHATLYWYRQILGQGPELLVQFQDESVVDDSQLPKDRFSAERLKGVDSTLKIQPAELGDSAMYLCASSLDGAGNTDTQYFGPGTRLTVL.

V and J are TRBV7-3 and TRBJ2-2; 9 bases match TRBD2. The V and J ends lost 5 bases and 0 bases, in that order; junction bases with no gene match: 13. The germline gives CDR1 SGHTA, CDR2 FQGTGA. The CDR3 spans 19 residues. CDR3 protein: CASSPRPTSGDTNTGELFF. CDR3 nucleotide sequence: TGTGCCAGCAGCCCCCGCCCGACTAGCGGCGATACGAACACCGGGGAGCTGTTTTTT.

The chain couples TRBV6-5 to TRBJ2-3; TRBD1 might be the D (5 bases). Germline CDR1 reads MNHEY; CDR2 reads SVGAGI. This CDR3 comprises 15 residues. Trimming pared 4 bases from V and 4 bases from J, leaving 15 bases between. The CDR3 region is CASSLVSRDADTQYF. The CDR3, as DNA: TGTGCCAGCAGTTTGGTTAGCAGGGATGCAGATACGCAGTATTTT.

The chain employs TRBV4-1 and TRBJ2-7; D is undetermined. The V end was cut by 0 bases, the J end by 1 base, with 10 bases between. Germline lookup yields CDR1 MGHRA and CDR2 YSYEKL. The CDR3 runs 15 residues. The CDR3 coding sequence is TGCGCCAGCAGCCAAGATCCGTACCTATCCTACGAGCAGTACTTC. Encoded protein: CASSQDPYLSYEQYF.

The rearrangement links TRBV28 to TRBJ2-7, with a possible D match to TRBD2 (6 bases). The CDR3 covers 17 residues. The germline V gene encodes CDR1 MDHEN and CDR2 SYDVKM. V lost 5 bases and J 9 bases, leaving 29 bases between the germline ends. The CDR3: CASSPKFKGLVKRVQYF. The CDR3 DNA follows: TGTGCCAGCAGTCCTAAATTCAAGGGACTGGTGAAGAGGGTGCAGTACTTC.

The chain carries TRBV30 and TRBJ1-1; the D gene is possibly TRBD1 (6 bases). Trimming stripped 3 bases from V and 7 bases from J, with 18 bases between. The CDR3 sequence is 14 residues long. Per germline, CDR1 GTSNPN and CDR2 SVGIG (reference sequence). Written as DNA, the CDR3 is TGTGCCTGGAGCAACAGGGCAGGCATAGATGAAGCTTTCTTT. As protein: CAWSNRAGIDEAFF. The complete variable domain, with remaining parts taken from reference TRBV30 and TRBJ1-1, reads SQTIHQWPATLVQPVGSPLSLECTVEGTSNPNLYWYRQAAGRGLQLLFYSVGIGQISSEVPQNLSASRPQDRQFILSSKKLLLSDSGFYLCAWSNRAGIDEAFFGQGTRLTVV.

The chain links TRBV19 to TRBJ2-7; the D gene is possibly TRBD2 (6 bases). V lost 4 bases and J lost 2, with 21 bases in between. This CDR3 contains 17 residues. Germline V CDR1 and CDR2: LNHDA, SQIVND (reference sequence). The DNA for the CDR3 is TGTGCCAGTAGTACGCAACCGGGACTCCACTTAACCTACGAGCAGTACTTC. It translates to CASSTQPGLHLTYEQYF.

V gene TRBV5-1 combines with J gene TRBJ2-7; the D gene is possibly TRBD1 (5 bases). With 4 bases removed from V and 7 bases from J, the gap between germline ends came to 15 bases. CDR1 and CDR2 (germline): SGHRS, YFSETQ. The CDR3 spans 13 residues. In DNA form, the CDR3 reads TGCGCCAGCAGCCGAGGTTGGGGCGAAGAGCAGTACTTC. Residues: CASSRGWGEEQYF.

The chain joins TRBV19 to TRBJ1-3, with 8 nucleotides matching TRBD1. The CDR3 has 16 amino acids. The junction had 6 bases not matched to a gene; V was cut back by 5 bases and J by 0 bases. Germline CDR1 reads LNHDA; CDR2 reads SQIVND (reference sequence). CDR3 in amino acids: CASSPYRGFSGNTIYF. Written as DNA, the CDR3 is TGTGCCAGTAGTCCGTACAGGGGGTTCTCTGGAAACACCATATATTTT.

V gene TRBV19 combines with J gene TRBJ2-3, with D maybe TRBD2 (5 bases). Germline V gives CDR1 LNHDA, CDR2 SQIVND (reference sequence). This CDR3 spans 13 amino acids. Trimming took off 4 bases at V and 4 bases at J, with 9 bases between the two ends. CDR3 amino acids: CASSTTGSDTQYF. The CDR3 region has the DNA TGTGCCAGTAGTACCACGGGGTCAGATACGCAGTATTTT.

This chain links TRBV14 with TRBJ1-3; TRBD1 is a possible D gene (6 bases). V lost 3 bases, J lost 0 bases, and 9 bases lay in between. Germline V lookup: CDR1 SGHDN, CDR2 FVKESK. The CDR3 has 15 amino acids. CDR3 coding DNA: TGTGCCAGCAGCCAGCGGACAGTCTCTGGAAACACCATATATTTT. This gives the protein CASSQRTVSGNTIYF.

This clone was counted a single time. This chain uses TRBV19 with TRBJ1-1, with D possibly TRBD1 on 5 matching bases. CDR3 length: 13 residues. CDR1 is LNHDA and CDR2 is SQIVND in the germline V gene (reference sequence). The V end was cut by 10 bases, the J end by 6 bases, with 18 bases between. Written as DNA, the CDR3 is TGTGCCACTCGAGTGGGGGGGTACGCTGAAGCTTTCTTT. Its protein is CATRVGGYAEAFF.

The chain links TRBV10-2 to TRBJ1-1, with 12 bases that match TRBD1. Germline V CDR1 and CDR2: WSHSY, SAAADI. The trim removed 6 bases at V and 5 bases at J, leaving 4 bases unmatched. The CDR3 has 14 amino acids. The CDR3 DNA reads as TGCGCCAGCAGACCGGGACAGGGGGCGACTGAAGCTTTCTTT. Amino acid sequence: CASRPGQGATEAFF.

The count of this clone is one. The rearrangement uses TRBV29-1 and TRBJ2-3; 7 positions match TRBD2. Losses at the gene ends were 2 bases for V and 5 bases for J; bases not matched to a gene: 1. Germline V gene lookup returns CDR1 SQVTM and CDR2 ANQGSEA. This CDR3 region has 12 residues. The chain's CDR3 is CSVEREGDTQYF. The CDR3 DNA reads as TGCAGCGTTGAAAGGGAGGGAGATACGCAGTATTTT.

The sample holds one count of this clone. The gene calls are TRBV18 and TRBJ1-1; TRBD1 matches 10 bases. Germline loops: CDR1 KGHSH, CDR2 LQKENI. The CDR3 has 16 amino acids. With 4 bases clipped from V and 4 bases from J, the junction kept 9 bases outside the gene matches. The CDR3 spells CASSQRQGAQGTEAFF. The CDR3 coding sequence is TGTGCCAGCTCACAAAGACAGGGGGCGCAGGGCACTGAAGCTTTCTTT.

This chain links TRBV19 with TRBJ1-5; D is perhaps TRBD1 (6 bases). V was clipped by 10 bases and J by 2 bases, with 18 bases between them. In germline, CDR1 is LNHDA, CDR2 SQIVND (reference sequence). The CDR3 is made up of 15 amino acids. The CDR3 region is CATTGLAGGNQPQHF. DNA for the CDR3: TGTGCCACCACAGGACTGGCAGGGGGCAATCAGCCCCAGCATTTT.

The chain is built from TRBV27 and TRBJ2-3, with D perhaps TRBD1 (5 bases). This CDR3 has 15 residues. V was clipped by 5 bases and J by 1 base, with 13 bases between them. Germline V CDR1 and CDR2: MNHEY, SMNVEV (reference sequence). The CDR3 DNA sequence: TGTGCCAGCAGTCCCCGAAAGACAGGCACAGATACGCAGTATTTT. It specifies CASSPRKTGTDTQYF.

The V gene is TRBV5-1, the J gene TRBJ1-1, with D possibly being TRBD1 (6 bases). This CDR3 comprises 14 residues. Trimming took off 0 bases at V and 6 bases at J, with 12 bases between the two ends. The germline V gene has CDR1 SGHRS and CDR2 YFSETQ. The CDR3 DNA follows: TGCGCCAGCAGCTTGGTTCAGGGGATCCCTGAAGCTTTCTTT. Its protein is CASSLVQGIPEAFF. Drawing the rest from reference TRBV5-1 and TRBJ1-1, the complete variable domain is KAGVTQTPRYLIKTRGQQVTLSCSPISGHRSVSWYQQTPGQGLQFLFEYFSETQRNKGNFPGRFSGRQFSNSRSEMNVSTLELGDSALYLCASSLVQGIPEAFFGQGTRLTVV.

The chain recombines TRBV3-1 (or the pseudogene TRBV3-2) with TRBJ1-6; 9 nucleotides line up with TRBD1. CDR1 is LGHDT and CDR2 is YNNKEL in the germline V gene (reference sequence). V lost 0 bases, J lost 8 bases, and 11 bases stayed unmatched. The CDR3 has 18 residues. CDR3 sequence: CASSQEAVGTGSHSPLHF. The CDR3 coding sequence is TGTGCCAGCAGCCAAGAAGCTGTAGGGACAGGGTCACATTCACCCCTCCACTTT.

The chain uses TRBV6-1 and TRBJ2-7; 8 bases align to TRBD2. The CDR3 runs to 14 residues. The V gene's germline CDR1 is MNHNS and CDR2 SASEGT. The V gene end was trimmed by 2 bases and the J gene end by 5 bases; junction bases not matched to a gene: 5. The chain's CDR3 is CASSEIGGVNEQYF. The DNA for the CDR3 is TGTGCCAGCAGTGAAATCGGGGGGGTTAACGAGCAGTACTTC.